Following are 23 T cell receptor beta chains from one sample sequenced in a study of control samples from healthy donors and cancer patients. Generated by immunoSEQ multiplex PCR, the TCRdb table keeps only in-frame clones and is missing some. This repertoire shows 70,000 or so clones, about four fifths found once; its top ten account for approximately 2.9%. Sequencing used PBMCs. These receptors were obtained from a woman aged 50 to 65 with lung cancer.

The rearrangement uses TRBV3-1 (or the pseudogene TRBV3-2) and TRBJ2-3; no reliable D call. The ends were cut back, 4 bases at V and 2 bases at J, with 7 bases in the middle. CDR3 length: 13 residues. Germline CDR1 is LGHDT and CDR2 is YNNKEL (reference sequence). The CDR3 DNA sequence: TGTGCCAGCAGCCTAATCAACACAGATACGCAGTATTTT. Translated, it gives CASSLINTDTQYF.

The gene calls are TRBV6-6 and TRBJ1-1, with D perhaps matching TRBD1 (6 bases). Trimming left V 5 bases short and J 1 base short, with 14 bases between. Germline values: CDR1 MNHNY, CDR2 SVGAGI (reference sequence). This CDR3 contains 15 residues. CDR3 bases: TGTGCCAGCAGTACCAACAGGGCAACGAACACTGAAGCTTTCTTT. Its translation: CASSTNRATNTEAFF.

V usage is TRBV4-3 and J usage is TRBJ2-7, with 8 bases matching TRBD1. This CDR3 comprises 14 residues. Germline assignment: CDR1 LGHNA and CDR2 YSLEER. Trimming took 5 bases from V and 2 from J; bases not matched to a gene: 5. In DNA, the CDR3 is TGCGCCAGCAGCACAGGACAGGGCCCCTACGAGCAGTACTTC. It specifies CASSTGQGPYEQYF.

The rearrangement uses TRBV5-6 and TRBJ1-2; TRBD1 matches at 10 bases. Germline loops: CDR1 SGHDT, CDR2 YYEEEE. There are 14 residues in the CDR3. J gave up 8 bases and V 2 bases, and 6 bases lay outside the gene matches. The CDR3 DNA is TGTGCCAGCAGCTTTGGGACAGGGGATTCGGGCTACACCTTC. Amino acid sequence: CASSFGTGDSGYTF.

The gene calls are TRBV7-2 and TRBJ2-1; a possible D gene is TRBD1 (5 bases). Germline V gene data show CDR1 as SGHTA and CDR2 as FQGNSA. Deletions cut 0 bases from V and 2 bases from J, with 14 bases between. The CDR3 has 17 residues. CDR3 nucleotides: TGTGCCAGCAGCTTAGCCGGTGACAGATCCGCCTACAATGAGCAGTTCTTC. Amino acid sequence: CASSLAGDRSAYNEQFF.

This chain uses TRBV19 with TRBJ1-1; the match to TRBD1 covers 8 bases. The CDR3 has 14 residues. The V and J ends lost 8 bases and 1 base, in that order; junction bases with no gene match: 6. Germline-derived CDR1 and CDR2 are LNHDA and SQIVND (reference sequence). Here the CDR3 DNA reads TGTGCCAGTCGCCGACAGGGGCAGAACACTGAAGCTTTCTTT. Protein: CASRRQGQNTEAFF.

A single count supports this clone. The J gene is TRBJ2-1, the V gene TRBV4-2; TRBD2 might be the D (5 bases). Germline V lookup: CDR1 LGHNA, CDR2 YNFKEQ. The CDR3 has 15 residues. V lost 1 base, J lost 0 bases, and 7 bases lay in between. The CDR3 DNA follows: TGTGCCAGCAGCCAAGGGAGCGGCTCCTACAATGAGCAGTTCTTC. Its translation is CASSQGSGSYNEQFF.

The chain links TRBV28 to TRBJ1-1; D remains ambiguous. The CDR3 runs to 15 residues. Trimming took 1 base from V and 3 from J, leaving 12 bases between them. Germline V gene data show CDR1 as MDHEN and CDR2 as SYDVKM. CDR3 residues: CASSLSPGLDTEAFF. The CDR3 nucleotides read TGTGCCAGCAGTTTATCTCCCGGGTTGGACACTGAAGCTTTCTTT. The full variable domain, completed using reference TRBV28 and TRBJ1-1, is DVKVTQSSRYLVKRTGEKVFLECVQDMDHENMFWYRQDPGLGLRLIYFSYDVKMKEKGDIPEGYSVSREKKERFSLILESASTNQTSMYLCASSLSPGLDTEAFFGQGTRLTVV.

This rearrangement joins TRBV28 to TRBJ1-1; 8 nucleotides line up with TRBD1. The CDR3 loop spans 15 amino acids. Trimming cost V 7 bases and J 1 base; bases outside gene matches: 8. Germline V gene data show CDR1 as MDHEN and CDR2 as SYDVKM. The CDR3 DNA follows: TGTGCCAGCAACATACCCGGGACAGGGAACACTGAAGCTTTCTTT. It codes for CASNIPGTGNTEAFF.

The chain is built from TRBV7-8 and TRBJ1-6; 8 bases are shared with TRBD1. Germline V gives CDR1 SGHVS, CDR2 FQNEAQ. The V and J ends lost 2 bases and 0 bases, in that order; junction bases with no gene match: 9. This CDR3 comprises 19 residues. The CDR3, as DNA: TGTGCCAGCAGCTTAAAGGGGACAGGAAGCTTCTCCTATAATTCACCCCTCCACTTT. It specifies CASSLKGTGSFSYNSPLHF.

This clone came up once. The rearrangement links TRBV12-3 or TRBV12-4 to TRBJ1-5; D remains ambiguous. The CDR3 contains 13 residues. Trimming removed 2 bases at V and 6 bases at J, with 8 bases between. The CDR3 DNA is TGTGCCAGCAGTTTAAGAGGGCGTCAGCCCCAGCATTTT. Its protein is CASSLRGRQPQHF.

CDR3 protein: CASSPIMVVAGGADTQYF. In DNA, the CDR3 is TGTGCCAGCAGCCCTATTATGGTAGTAGCGGGGGGAGCAGATACGCAGTATTTT. This chain links TRBV5-4 with TRBJ2-3; 10 bases align to TRBD2. This CDR3 is 18 amino acids long. J lost 4 bases, V lost 4 bases, and 15 bases had no gene match. The germline gives CDR1 SGHNT, CDR2 YYREEE (reference sequence).

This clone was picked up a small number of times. DNA for the CDR3: TGTGCCAGCAGCTTTCTTTCAGGCGTGAACACTGAAGCTTTCTTT. Its translation: CASSFLSGVNTEAFF. V is TRBV5-6 and J is TRBJ1-1; D is unresolved. Germline assignment: CDR1 SGHDT and CDR2 YYEEEE. Trimming cost V 2 bases and J 0 bases, with 11 bases left between them. The CDR3 has 15 amino acids.

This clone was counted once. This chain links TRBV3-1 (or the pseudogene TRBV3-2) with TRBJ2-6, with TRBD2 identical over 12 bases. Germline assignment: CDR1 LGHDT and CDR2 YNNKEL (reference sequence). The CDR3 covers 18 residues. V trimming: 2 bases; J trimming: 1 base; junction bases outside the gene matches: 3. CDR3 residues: CASSQRLAGASGANVLTF. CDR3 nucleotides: TGTGCCAGCAGCCAACGACTAGCGGGGGCATCTGGGGCCAACGTCCTGACTTTC.

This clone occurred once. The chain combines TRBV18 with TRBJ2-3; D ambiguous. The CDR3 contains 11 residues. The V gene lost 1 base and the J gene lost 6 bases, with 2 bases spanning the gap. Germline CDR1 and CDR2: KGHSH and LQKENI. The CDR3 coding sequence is TGTGCCAGCTCACCACTGGATACGCAGTATTTT. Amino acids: CASSPLDTQYF.

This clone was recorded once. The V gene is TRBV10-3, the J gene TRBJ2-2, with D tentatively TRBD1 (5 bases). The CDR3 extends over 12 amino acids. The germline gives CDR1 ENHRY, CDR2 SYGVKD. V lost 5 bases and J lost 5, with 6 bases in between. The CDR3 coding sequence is TGTGCCATCAGTACAGGTACCGGGGAGCTGTTTTTT. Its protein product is CAISTGTGELFF.

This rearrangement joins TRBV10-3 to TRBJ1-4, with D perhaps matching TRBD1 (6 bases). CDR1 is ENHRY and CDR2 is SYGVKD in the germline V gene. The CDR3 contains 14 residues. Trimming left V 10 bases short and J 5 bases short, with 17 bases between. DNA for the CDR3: TGTGCCACGACCGAAGACAGGTTAAATGAAAAACTGTTTTTT. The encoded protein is CATTEDRLNEKLFF.

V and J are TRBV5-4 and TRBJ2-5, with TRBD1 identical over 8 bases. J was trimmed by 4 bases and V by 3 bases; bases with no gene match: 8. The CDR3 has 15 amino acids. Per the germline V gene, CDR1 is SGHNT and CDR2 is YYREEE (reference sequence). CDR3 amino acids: CASSSQGAIRETQYF. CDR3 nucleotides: TGTGCCAGCAGCTCCCAGGGGGCGATCAGAGAGACCCAGTACTTC. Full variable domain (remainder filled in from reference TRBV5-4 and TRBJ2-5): ETGVTQSPTHLIKTRGQQVTLRCSSQSGHNTVSWYQQALGQGPQFIFQYYREEENGRGNFPPRFSGLQFPNYSSELNVNALELDDSALYLCASSSQGAIRETQYFGPGTRLLVL.

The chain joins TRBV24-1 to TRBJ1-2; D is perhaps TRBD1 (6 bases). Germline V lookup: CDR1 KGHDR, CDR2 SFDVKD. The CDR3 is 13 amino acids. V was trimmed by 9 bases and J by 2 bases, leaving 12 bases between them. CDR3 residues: CATARGGNYGYTF. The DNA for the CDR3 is TGTGCCACCGCCCGAGGGGGGAACTATGGCTACACCTTC.

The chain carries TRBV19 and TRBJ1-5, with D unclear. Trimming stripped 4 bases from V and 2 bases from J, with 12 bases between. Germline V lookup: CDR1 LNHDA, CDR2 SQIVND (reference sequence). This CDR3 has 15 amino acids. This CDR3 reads CASSSSEWGNQPQHF. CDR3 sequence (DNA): TGTGCCAGTAGTAGTTCAGAATGGGGCAATCAGCCCCAGCATTTT.

The CDR3 region is CASSPPGQGYNEQFF. CDR3 DNA sequence: TGTGCCAGCAGTCCACCGGGACAGGGCTACAATGAGCAGTTCTTC. The chain is built from TRBV28 and TRBJ2-1; 9 nucleotides match TRBD1. CDR1 and CDR2 from the germline V gene are MDHEN and SYDVKM. CDR3 length equals 15 residues. V lost 5 bases and J lost 3; bases outside the gene matches: 5.

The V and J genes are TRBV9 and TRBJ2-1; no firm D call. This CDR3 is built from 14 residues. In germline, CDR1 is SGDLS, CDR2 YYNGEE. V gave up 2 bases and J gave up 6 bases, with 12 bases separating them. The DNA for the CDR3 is TGTGCCAGCAGCGTCTCAACTACCGCCAATGAGCAGTTCTTC. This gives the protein CASSVSTTANEQFF.

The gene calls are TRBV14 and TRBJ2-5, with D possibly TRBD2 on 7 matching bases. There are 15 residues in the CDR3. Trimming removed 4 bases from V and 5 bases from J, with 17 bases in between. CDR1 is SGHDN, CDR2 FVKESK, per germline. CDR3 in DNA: TGTGCCAGCAGCCTTGTAGGGGGGGCGGAGGAGACCCAGTACTTC. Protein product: CASSLVGGAEETQYF.